The next 4 T cell receptor beta chains were all read from a single sample in a study of T cells in Graves' hyperthyroidism and ophthalmopathy. TCR beta CDR3 regions were amplified from RNA transcripts. The TCR CDR3 first-round RT-PCR relied on the HTBI primer set. TCRdb called the multiplex PCR reads again in MiXCR, with one record for every CDR3 protein. This table holds over 250,000 distinct CDR3 sequences, roughly an eighth found once. What was sequenced was blood. These receptors all come from a woman aged 40 to 50 with Graves' ophthalmopathy.

This chain uses TRBV5-1 with TRBJ2-7; TRBD1 agrees at 10 bases. The J segment lost 7 bases and the V segment lost 0 bases, leaving 7 bases of the junction unmatched. The CDR3 consists of 15 residues. CDR1 and CDR2 from the germline V gene are SGHRS and YFSETQ. The CDR3 sequence: CASSLEGTGAGEQYF. CDR3 bases: TGCGCCAGCAGCTTGGAAGGGACAGGGGCGGGGGAGCAGTACTTC.

Ten or more counts support this clonotype. J is TRBJ2-3 and V is TRBV28, with no clear D. The V and J ends lost 4 bases and 2 bases respectively, with 4 bases between them. The CDR3 sequence is 12 residues long. Looked up from germline, CDR1 is MDHEN and CDR2 is SYDVKM. The CDR3: CASSSDTDTQYF. The CDR3 nucleotides read TGTGCCAGCAGTTCCGACACAGATACGCAGTATTTT.

Many counts were recorded for this clonotype. The chain is built from TRBV7-2 and TRBJ2-2; D call uncertain. The germline CDR1 and CDR2 sequences are SGHTA and FQGNSA. Trimming removed 5 bases at V and 8 bases at J, with 6 bases between. The length of the CDR3 is 11 residues. CDR3 in amino acids: CASSPAGELFF. CDR3 nucleotides: TGTGCCAGCAGCCCAGCTGGGGAGCTGTTTTTT. The full variable domain, in which reference TRBV7-2 and TRBJ2-2 provide the parts outside the CDR3, is GAGVSQSPSNKVTEKGKDVELRCDPISGHTALYWYRQSLGQGLEFLIYFQGNSAPDKSGLPSDRFSAERTGGSVSTLTIQRTQQEDSAVYLCASSPAGELFFGEGSRLTVL.

This clonotype was seen at least ten times. The chain has TRBV29-1 and TRBJ2-7; 8 positions agree with TRBD2. This CDR3 is built from 14 residues. Trimming at V came to 3 bases and at J to 3 bases, leaving 7 bases not matched to a gene. Per the germline V gene, CDR1 is SQVTM and CDR2 is ANQGSEA. The CDR3 nucleotides are TGCAGCGTTGATAGCGGGGCTGGGGTCTACGAGCAGTACTTC. Encoded protein: CSVDSGAGVYEQYF.